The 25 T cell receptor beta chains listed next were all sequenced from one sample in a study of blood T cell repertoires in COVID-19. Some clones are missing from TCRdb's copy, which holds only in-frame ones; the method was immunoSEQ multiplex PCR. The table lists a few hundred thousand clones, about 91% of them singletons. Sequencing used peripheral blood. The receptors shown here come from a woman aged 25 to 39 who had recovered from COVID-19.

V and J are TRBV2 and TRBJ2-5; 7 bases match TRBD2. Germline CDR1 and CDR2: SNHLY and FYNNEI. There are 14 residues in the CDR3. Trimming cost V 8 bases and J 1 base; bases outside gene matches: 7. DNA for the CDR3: TGTGCCAGCGGTTGGGCTAGCGGCCAAGAGACCCAGTACTTC. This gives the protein CASGWASGQETQYF.

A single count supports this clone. The CDR3 sequence is CASSQSGADTQYF. The CDR3 nucleotides are TGTGCCAGCAGCCAATCGGGGGCAGATACGCAGTATTTT. The chain employs TRBV3-1 (or the pseudogene TRBV3-2) and TRBJ2-3, with D possibly matching TRBD2 (6 bases). CDR1 is LGHDT, CDR2 YNNKEL, per germline (reference sequence). This CDR3 spans 13 amino acids. V dropped 2 bases and J dropped 4 bases, with 7 bases sitting between them.

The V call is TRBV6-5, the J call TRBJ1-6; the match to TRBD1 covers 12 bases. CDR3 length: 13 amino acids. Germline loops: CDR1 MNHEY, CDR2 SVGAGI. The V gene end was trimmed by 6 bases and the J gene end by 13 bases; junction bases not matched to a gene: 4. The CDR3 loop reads CASRGTGGAPLHF. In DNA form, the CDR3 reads TGTGCCAGCAGAGGGACAGGGGGCGCTCCCCTCCACTTT.

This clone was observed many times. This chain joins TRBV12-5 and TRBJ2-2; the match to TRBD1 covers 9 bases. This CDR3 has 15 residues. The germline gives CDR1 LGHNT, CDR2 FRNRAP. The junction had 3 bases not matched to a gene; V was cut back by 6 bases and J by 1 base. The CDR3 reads CASGPDRGNTGELFF. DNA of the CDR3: TGTGCTAGTGGCCCGGACAGGGGGAACACCGGGGAGCTGTTTTTT.

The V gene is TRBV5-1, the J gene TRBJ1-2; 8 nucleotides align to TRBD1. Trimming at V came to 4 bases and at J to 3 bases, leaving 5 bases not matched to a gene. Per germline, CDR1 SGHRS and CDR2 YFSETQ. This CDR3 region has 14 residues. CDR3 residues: CASSRQTGDYGYTF. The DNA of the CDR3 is TGCGCCAGCAGCCGGCAGACAGGGGACTATGGCTACACCTTC.

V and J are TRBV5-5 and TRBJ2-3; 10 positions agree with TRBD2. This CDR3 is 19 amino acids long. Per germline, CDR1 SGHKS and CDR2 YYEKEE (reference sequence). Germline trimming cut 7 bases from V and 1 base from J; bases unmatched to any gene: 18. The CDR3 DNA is TGTGCCAGCGCCCTAGGCAGTCTAGCGGGGGCCGGGGGCACAGATACGCAGTATTTT. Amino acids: CASALGSLAGAGGTDTQYF.

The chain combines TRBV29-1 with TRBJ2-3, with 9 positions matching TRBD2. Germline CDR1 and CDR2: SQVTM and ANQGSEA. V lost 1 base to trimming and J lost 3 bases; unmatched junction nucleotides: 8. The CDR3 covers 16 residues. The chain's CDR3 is CSVEGRGGAYTDTQYF. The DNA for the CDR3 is TGCAGCGTTGAAGGTCGCGGGGGGGCCTATACAGATACGCAGTATTTT.

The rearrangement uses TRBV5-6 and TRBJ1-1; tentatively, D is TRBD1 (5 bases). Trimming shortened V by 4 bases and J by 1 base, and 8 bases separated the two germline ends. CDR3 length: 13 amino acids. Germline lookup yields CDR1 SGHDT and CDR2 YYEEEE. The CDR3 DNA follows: TGTGCCAGCAGCCTTACAGGGAACACTGAAGCTTTCTTT. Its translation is CASSLTGNTEAFF.

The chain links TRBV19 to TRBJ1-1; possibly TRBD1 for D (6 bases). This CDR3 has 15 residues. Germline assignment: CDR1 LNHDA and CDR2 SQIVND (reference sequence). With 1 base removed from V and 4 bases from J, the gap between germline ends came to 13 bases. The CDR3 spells CASSIASQGVTEAFF. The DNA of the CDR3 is TGTGCCAGTAGTATAGCTTCACAGGGTGTCACTGAAGCTTTCTTT.

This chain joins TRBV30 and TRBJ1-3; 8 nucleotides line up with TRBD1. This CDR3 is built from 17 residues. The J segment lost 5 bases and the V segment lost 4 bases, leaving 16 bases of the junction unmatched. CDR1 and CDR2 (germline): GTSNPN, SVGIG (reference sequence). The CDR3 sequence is CAWKRDRKVSTRNTIYF. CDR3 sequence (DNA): TGTGCCTGGAAAAGGGACAGGAAGGTTTCGACTAGAAACACCATATATTTT.

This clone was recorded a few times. The CDR3 region is CASSLTSQAGTNQPQHF. The CDR3 nucleotides are TGTGCCAGTAGTCTCACTTCACAAGCGGGTACAAATCAGCCCCAGCATTTT. The chain carries TRBV19 and TRBJ1-5; no clear D gene. This CDR3 is built from 17 residues. V shed 5 bases and J shed 4 bases, with 21 bases lying between them. Germline V gives CDR1 LNHDA, CDR2 SQIVND (reference sequence).

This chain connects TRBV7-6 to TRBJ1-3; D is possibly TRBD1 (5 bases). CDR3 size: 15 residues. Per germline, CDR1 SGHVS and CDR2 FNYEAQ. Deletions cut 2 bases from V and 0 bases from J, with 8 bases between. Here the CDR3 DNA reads TGTGCCAGCAGCTTATGGGGCGACTCTGGAAACACCATATATTTT. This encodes CASSLWGDSGNTIYF.

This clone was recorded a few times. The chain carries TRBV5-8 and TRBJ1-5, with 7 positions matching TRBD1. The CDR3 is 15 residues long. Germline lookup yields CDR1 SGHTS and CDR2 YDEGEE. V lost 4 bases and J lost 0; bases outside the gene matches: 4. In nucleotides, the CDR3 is TGTGCCAGCAGCGTACAGGGGTATAGCAATCAGCCCCAGCATTTT. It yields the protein CASSVQGYSNQPQHF.

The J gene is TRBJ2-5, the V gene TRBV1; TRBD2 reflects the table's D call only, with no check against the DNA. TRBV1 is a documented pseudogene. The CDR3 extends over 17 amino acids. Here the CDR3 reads CTSSQDRIAGNSETQYF. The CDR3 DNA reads TGCACCAGCAGCCAAGATAGGATAGCGGGGAATTCGGAGACCCAGTACTTC.

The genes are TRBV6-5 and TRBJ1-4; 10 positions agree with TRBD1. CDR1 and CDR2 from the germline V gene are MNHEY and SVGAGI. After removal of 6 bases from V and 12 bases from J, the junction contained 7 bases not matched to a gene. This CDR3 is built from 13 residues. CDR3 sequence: CASRPRGTGELFF. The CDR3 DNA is TGTGCCAGCAGACCCCGGGGGACAGGGGAACTGTTTTTT.

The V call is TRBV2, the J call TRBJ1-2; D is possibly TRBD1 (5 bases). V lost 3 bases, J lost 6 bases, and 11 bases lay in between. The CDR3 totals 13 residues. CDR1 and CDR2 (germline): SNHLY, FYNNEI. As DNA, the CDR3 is TGTGCCAGCAGTGACCAGGGAGGGGATGGCTACACCTTC. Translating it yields CASSDQGGDGYTF.

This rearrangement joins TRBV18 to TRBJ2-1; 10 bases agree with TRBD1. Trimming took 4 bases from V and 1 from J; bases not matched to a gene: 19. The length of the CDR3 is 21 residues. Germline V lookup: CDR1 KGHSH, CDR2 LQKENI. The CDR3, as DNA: TGTGCCAGCTCACTAACCTCGACCGGGACAGGGGTGTTCGCGTCCTACAATGAGCAGTTCTTC. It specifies CASSLTSTGTGVFASYNEQFF.

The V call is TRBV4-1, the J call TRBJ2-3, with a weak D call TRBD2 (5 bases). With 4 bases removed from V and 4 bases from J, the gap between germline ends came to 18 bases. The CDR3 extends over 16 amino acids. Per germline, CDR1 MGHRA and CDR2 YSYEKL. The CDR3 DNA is TGCGCCAGCAGCCGAGACGGCCTAGCTAGGTCAGATACGCAGTATTTT. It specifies CASSRDGLARSDTQYF.

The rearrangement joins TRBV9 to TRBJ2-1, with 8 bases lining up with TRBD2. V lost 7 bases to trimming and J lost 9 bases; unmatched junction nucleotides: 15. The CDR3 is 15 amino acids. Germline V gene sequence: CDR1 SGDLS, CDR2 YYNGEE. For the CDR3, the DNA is TGTGCCAGCGGGTCGGGAACGGGGGGGCCTGTTGAGCAGTTCTTC. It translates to CASGSGTGGPVEQFF.

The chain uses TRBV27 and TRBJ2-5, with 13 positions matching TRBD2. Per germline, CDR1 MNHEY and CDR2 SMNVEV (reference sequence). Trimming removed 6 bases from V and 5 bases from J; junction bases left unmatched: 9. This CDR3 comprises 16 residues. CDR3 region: CASSTSGGAERETQYF. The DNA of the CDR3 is TGTGCCAGCAGCACTAGCGGGGGGGCTGAGCGGGAGACCCAGTACTTC.

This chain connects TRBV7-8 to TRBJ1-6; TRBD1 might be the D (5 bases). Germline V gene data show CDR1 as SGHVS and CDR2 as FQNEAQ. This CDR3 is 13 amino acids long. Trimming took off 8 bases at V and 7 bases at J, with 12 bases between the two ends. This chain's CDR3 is CASAVTANSPLHF. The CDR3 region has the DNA TGTGCCAGCGCCGTGACAGCGAATTCACCCCTCCACTTT.

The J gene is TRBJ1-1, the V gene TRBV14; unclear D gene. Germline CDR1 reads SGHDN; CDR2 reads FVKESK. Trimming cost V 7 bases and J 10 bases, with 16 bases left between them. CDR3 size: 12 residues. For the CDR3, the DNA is TGTGCCAGCACTCCCGAGGGCCAGACAGCTTTCTTT. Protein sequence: CASTPEGQTAFF.

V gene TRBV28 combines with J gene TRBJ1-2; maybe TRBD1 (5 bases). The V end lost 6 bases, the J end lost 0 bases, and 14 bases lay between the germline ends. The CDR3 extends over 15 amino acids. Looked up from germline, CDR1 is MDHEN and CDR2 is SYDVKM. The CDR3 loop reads CASSRQGRANYGYTF. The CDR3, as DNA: TGTGCCAGCAGCCGTCAGGGAAGAGCTAACTATGGCTACACCTTC.

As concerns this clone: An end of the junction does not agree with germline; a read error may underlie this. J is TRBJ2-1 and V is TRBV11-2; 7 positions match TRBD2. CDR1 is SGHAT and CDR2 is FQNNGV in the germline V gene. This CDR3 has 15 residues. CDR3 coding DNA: TGTGCCAGCAGATTAGCTGGACTAGCCTACAATGAGCAGTTCTTC. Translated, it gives CASRLAGLAYNEQFF.

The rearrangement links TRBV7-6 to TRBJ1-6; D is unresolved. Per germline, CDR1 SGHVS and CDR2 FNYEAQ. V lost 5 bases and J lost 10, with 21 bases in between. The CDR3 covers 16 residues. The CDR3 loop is CASSGINSLGYSPLHF. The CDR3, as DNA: TGTGCCAGCAGCGGAATAAACAGCCTTGGTTACTCACCCCTCCACTTT.